This T cell receptor beta chain derives from a study of T cell changes during pregnancy in multiple sclerosis. Measured with immunoSEQ multiplex PCR; TCRdb has only the in-frame clones, and not every one. The sample has 35,000 to 55,000 clones, 88% seen once; the top ten hold 5.5% to 6.5%. CDR3 length: 15 amino acids. The germline CDR1 and CDR2 sequences are SNHLY and FYNNEI. V gave up 3 bases and J gave up 2 bases; unmatched junction bases: 3. The J gene is TRBJ2-1, the V gene TRBV2, with TRBD2 matching over 8 bases. The source of this sequence is a female donor in good health, enrolled as a control in a pregnancy study. Sequenced material: CD8+ T cells from peripheral blood mononuclear cells, taken after pregnancy. The CDR3 is CASSDVAGPYNEQFF. Written as DNA, the CDR3 is TGTGCCAGCAGTGATGTAGCGGGGCCCTACAATGAGCAGTTCTTC.